What follows is one TCR beta chain and its context. Its antigen is currently unknown. The data were taken from a study of shared clonotypes between healthy human individuals. The V end lost 2 bases, the J end lost 0 bases, and 11 bases lay between the germline ends. This CDR3 contains 16 residues. Per germline, CDR1 MDHEN and CDR2 SYDVKM. Adult Caucasians living in Nashville, Tennessee made up all of the donors. Study-level results: When compared with the clonotypes that were shared by all four sorted-subset donors, the non-shared clonotypes turned out to have lower generation probabilities.

Here immunoSEQ multiplex PCR was the method, and the copy in TCRdb shows in-frame clones only, minus some. Among approximately 2.5 million clones listed, 85% to 95% were seen once. The source is a man between 18 and 35 years old in good health. The sample comprised naive CD4+ T cells sorted from blood. Indicated subset: CD45RA+ positively selected. The chain carries TRBV28 and TRBJ1-3; D gene ambiguous. In nucleotides, the CDR3 is TGTGCCAGCAGTTTACAAGGCAGGAGCTCTGGAAACACCATATATTTT. Protein: CASSLQGRSSGNTIYF.